The 10 T cell receptor beta chains in this list originate from one sample, sequenced in a study of cytomegalovirus exposure and HLA in healthy donors. Profiled with immunoSEQ multiplex PCR; TCRdb holds only in-frame clones, not every one. This table holds 140,000 or so clones, roughly 90% found once. The sequenced material came from PBMCs. The receptors stem from a man aged 18 to 30 in good health and CMV-seropositive.

The chain is built from TRBV25-1 and TRBJ2-7, with 7 bases that match TRBD1. Trimming cost V 4 bases and J 2 bases; bases outside gene matches: 8. The CDR3 loop spans 15 amino acids. Germline V CDR1 and CDR2: MGHDK, SYGVNS. The CDR3 nucleotides are TGTGCCAGCAGTGCGCCGGAGACAGGGCCCTACGAGCAGTACTTC. It encodes CASSAPETGPYEQYF.

In DNA, the CDR3 is TGTGCCAGCAGGGCCGGGACAGGGGGAGGAAGCACTGAAGCTTTCTTT. Translated: CASRAGTGGGSTEAFF. The rearrangement links TRBV27 to TRBJ1-1; 11 bases are shared with TRBD1. Trimming at V came to 6 bases and at J to 4 bases, leaving 10 bases not matched to a gene. Germline loops: CDR1 MNHEY, CDR2 SMNVEV (reference sequence). The CDR3 contains 16 residues.

This chain uses TRBV11-2 with TRBJ1-1; 7 nucleotides align to TRBD1. The CDR3 is 14 residues long. The V segment lost 3 bases and the J segment 4 bases; nucleotides outside the gene matches: 5. CDR1 SGHAT and CDR2 FQNNGV come from the germline V gene. As DNA, the CDR3 is TGTGCCAGCAGCTTGGAGGGGGCCGTCACTGAAGCTTTCTTT. It specifies CASSLEGAVTEAFF.

The chain is built from TRBV7-6 and TRBJ2-2; TRBD1 matches at 7 bases. Germline CDR1 is SGHVS and CDR2 is FNYEAQ. V was pared by 1 base and J by 6 bases, with 2 bases of the junction left unmatched. The CDR3 totals 14 residues. The CDR3 nucleotides are TGTGCCAGCAGCTTAGAAAGGGGGCCCGGGGAGCTGTTTTTT. Translated, it gives CASSLERGPGELFF.

This chain joins TRBV27 and TRBJ2-1; 8 nucleotides agree with TRBD1. The CDR3 contains 15 residues. The V and J ends lost 5 bases and 0 bases, in that order; junction bases with no gene match: 3. Germline V gene lookup returns CDR1 MNHEY and CDR2 SMNVEV (reference sequence). Here the CDR3 reads CASSPGTGSYNEQFF. CDR3 DNA: TGTGCCAGCAGTCCGGGGACAGGCTCCTACAATGAGCAGTTCTTC.

The chain joins TRBV4-2 to TRBJ2-7, with 11 bases fitting TRBD2. V shed 4 bases, J shed 4 bases, and the junction held 3 bases outside the gene matches. The CDR3 covers 14 residues. Germline CDR1 is LGHNA and CDR2 is YNFKEQ. Here the CDR3 reads CASSRSGGVYEQYF. DNA of the CDR3: TGTGCCAGCAGCCGTAGCGGGGGGGTTTACGAGCAGTACTTC.

The chain links TRBV6-1 to TRBJ2-7, with D perhaps matching TRBD1 (6 bases). The ends were cut back, 5 bases at V and 1 base at J, with 9 bases in the middle. The germline CDR1 and CDR2 sequences are MNHNS and SASEGT. This CDR3 is built from 13 residues. CDR3 bases: TGTGCCAGCAGTCGGGACAATTCCTACGAGCAGTACTTC. The encoded protein is CASSRDNSYEQYF.

The chain carries TRBV6-5 and TRBJ1-5; TRBD1 matches 9 bases. The CDR3 has 15 residues. Germline trimming cut 6 bases from V and 1 base from J; bases unmatched to any gene: 4. CDR1 is MNHEY, CDR2 SVGAGI, per germline. Here the CDR3 reads CASSRDRASNQPQHF. Here the CDR3 DNA reads TGTGCCAGCAGCCGGGACAGGGCAAGCAATCAGCCCCAGCATTTT.

The gene calls are TRBV27 and TRBJ1-1; D unclear. Germline V CDR1 and CDR2: MNHEY, SMNVEV (reference sequence). This CDR3 is 12 amino acids long. V lost 9 bases, J lost 5 bases, and 13 bases lay in between. CDR3: CASGAGRTEAFF. In DNA form, the CDR3 reads TGTGCCAGTGGTGCTGGGAGGACTGAAGCTTTCTTT.

The V and J genes are TRBV5-1 and TRBJ1-1; 9 positions match TRBD1. CDR1 and CDR2 from the germline V gene are SGHRS and YFSETQ. The CDR3 sequence is 17 residues long. Germline trimming cut 4 bases from V and 3 bases from J; bases unmatched to any gene: 13. Written as DNA, the CDR3 is TGCGCCAGCAGCACCGGACAGGGGAAGGAGGCGGACACTGAAGCTTTCTTT. This sequence encodes CASSTGQGKEADTEAFF.